This T cell receptor (beta chain) was obtained from a study of blood T cell repertoires in COVID-19. As for the study in general: The United States, Italy and Spain supplied acute and convalescent COVID-19 samples. From T cells, B-cell-depleted T cells, or PBMCs came the material, which was cDNA or gDNA.

Authors' data handling: Estimates of nucleated cell counts were drawn from the amplification of reference gene primers. TCRdb's copy holds only in-frame clones and misses some; the assay was immunoSEQ multiplex PCR. Clone size and the V and J calls come from that table; the DNA yielded D and trimming. The profile shows about 110,000 clones, around 83% of them singletons. Germline V gene data show CDR1 as SGHNT and CDR2 as YYREEE (reference sequence). The CDR3 extends over 16 amino acids. The germline V and J ends were trimmed by 0 bases and 1 base, with 13 bases remaining between them. The chain links TRBV5-4 to TRBJ2-5; possibly TRBD1 for D (7 bases). The sequencing sample was made of peripheral blood. This TCR was sampled from a middle-aged man with acute or convalescent COVID-19. In DNA, the CDR3 is TGTGCCAGCAGCTTGGGGGGGGACAGAGTCCAAGAGACCCAGTACTTC. Encoded protein: CASSLGGDRVQETQYF.